The entry below describes one TCR beta chain. Living in under 30 US areas, the participants were between roughly 18 and 90 years of age. Recovered status in Cohort 3 required two negative PCRs, clearance, or symptom resolution. This record belongs to a study of blood T cell repertoires in COVID-19. Germline V gene lookup returns CDR1 MGHRA and CDR2 YSYEKL. V shed 0 bases and J shed 0 bases, with 13 bases lying between them. This CDR3 region has 17 residues. How the authors handled the data: Reference gene primer amplification yielded estimated nucleated cell counts. Libraries were prepared by immunoSEQ multiplex PCR; TCRdb keeps only in-frame clonotypes and omits some of them. V and J calls and clone size are as listed in that table; D and trimming were resolved from the DNA. The sample has over 250,000 clones, nearly 90% seen once.

The rearrangement links TRBV4-1 to TRBJ2-3; tentative D call: TRBD2 (6 bases). This clonotype was obtained from a woman aged 55-69 years who had recovered from COVID-19. The sample comprised PBMCs or T cells enriched from blood (not recorded which). The CDR3: CASSQDYGGASTDTQYF. The DNA of the CDR3 is TGCGCCAGCAGCCAAGATTACGGGGGAGCTAGCACAGATACGCAGTATTTT.